This T cell receptor beta chain was identified in a study of blood T cell repertoires in COVID-19. Study overall: T cells, B-cell-depleted T cells, or PBMCs supplied cDNA or gDNA.

The CDR3 sequence is 12 residues long. CDR1 and CDR2 (germline): SGDLS, YYNGEE. V was cut by 6 bases and J by 2 bases, with 8 bases left in between. Using immunoSEQ multiplex PCR, the repertoire was profiled, and TCRdb retains in-frame clones only, with some absent. Of 55,000 to 75,000 clones in the sample, roughly nine tenths were seen once. The rearrangement joins TRBV9 to TRBJ1-2; D uncertain. Sequencing was performed on peripheral blood. This receptor was taken from a man between 60 and 75 years old with acute or convalescent COVID-19. This CDR3 reads CASKSLNYGYTF. In DNA form, the CDR3 reads TGTGCCAGCAAGAGCCTGAACTATGGCTACACCTTC.